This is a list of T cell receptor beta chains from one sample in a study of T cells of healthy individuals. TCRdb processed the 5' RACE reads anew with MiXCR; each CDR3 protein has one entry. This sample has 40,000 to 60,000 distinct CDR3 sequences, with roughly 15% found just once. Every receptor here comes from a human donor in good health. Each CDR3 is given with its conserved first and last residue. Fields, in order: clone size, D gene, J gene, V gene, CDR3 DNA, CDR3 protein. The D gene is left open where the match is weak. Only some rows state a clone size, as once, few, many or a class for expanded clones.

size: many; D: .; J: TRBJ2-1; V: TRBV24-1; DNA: TGTGCCACCAGTGATTCCCCTTGGGGGACGGTGAGCTCCTACAATGAGCAGTTCTTC; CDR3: CATSDSPWGTVSSYNEQFF
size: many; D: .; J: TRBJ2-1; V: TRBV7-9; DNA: TGTGCCAGCTGTCGTCTAGGACGGAATGAGCAGTTCTTC; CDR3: CASCRLGRNEQFF
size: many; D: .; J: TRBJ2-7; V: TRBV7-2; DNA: TGTGCCAGCAGCTTAGCGATTGAGTCCTTCTACGAGCAGTACTTC; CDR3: CASSLAIESFYEQYF
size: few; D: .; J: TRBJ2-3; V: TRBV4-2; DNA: TGTGCCAGCAGCCAAGTCGGGCCCTTCCCTAGCACAGATACGCAGTATTTT; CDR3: CASSQVGPFPSTDTQYF
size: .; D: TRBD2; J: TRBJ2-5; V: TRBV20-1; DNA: TGCAGTGCTACCTCGACTAGCACGGAGACCCAGTACTTC; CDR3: CSATSTSTETQYF
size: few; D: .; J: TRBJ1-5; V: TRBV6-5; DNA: TGTGCCAGCAGTTACATCAGGGAGGGGCAGCCCCAGCATTTT; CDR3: CASSYIREGQPQHF
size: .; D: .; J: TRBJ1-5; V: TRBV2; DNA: TGTGCCAGCAGTGAAGCGCTTCGACGGGAGCCCCAGCATTTT; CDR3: CASSEALRREPQHF
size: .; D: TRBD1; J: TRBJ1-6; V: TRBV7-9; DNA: TGTGCCAGCAGCCGGGACAGGGGTGATTCACCCCTCCACTTT; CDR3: CASSRDRGDSPLHF
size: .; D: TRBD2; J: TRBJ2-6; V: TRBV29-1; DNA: TGCAGCGTTGAAGGACCCGGACTAGCGGGAGAGTCTGGGGCCAACGTCCTGACTTTC; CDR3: CSVEGPGLAGESGANVLTF
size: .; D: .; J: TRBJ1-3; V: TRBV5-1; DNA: TGCGCCAGCAGCCGGGGAGGCAACTCTGGAAACACCATATATTTT; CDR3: CASSRGGNSGNTIYF
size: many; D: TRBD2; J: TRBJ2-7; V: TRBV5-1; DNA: TGCGCCAGCAGCTTGGTAGCTGGGGAGGGGTTCGAGCAGTACTTC; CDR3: CASSLVAGEGFEQYF
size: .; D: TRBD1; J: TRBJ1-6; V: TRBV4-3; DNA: TGCGCCAGCAGCCGAACAGGGGCTCAAAATTCACCCCTCCACTTT; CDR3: CASSRTGAQNSPLHF
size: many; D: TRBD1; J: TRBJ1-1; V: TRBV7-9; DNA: TGTGCCAGCAGCCGCCGGGACAGCTACACTGAAGCTTTCTTT; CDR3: CASSRRDSYTEAFF
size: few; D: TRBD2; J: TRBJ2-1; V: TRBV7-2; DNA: TGTGCCAGCAGCTTAGAACGAGGGGGCTTAGCGGGAGGGAGGAATGAGCAGTTCTTC; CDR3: CASSLERGGLAGGRNEQFF
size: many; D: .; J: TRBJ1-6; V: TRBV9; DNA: TGTGCCAGCAGCGAGCAAACGGGAGGGTCTAATTCACCCCTCCACTTT; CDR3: CASSEQTGGSNSPLHF
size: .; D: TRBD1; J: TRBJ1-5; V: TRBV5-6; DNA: TGTGCCAGCAGCTTGGGACAGGGGGTAAATCAGCCCCAGCATTTT; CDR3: CASSLGQGVNQPQHF
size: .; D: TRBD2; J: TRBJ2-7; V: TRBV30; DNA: TGTGCCTGGGGAAGACTAGCGGGGGATTCCTACGAGCAGTACTTC; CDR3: CAWGRLAGDSYEQYF
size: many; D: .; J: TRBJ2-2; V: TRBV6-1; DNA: TGTGCCAGCACCATAGGGGTCACCGGGGAGCTGTTTTTT; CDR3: CASTIGVTGELFF
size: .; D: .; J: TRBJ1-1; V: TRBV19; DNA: TGTGCCAGTAGTATTGGGGGGCCGAGGACTGAAGCTTTCTTT; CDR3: CASSIGGPRTEAFF
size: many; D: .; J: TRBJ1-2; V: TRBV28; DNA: TGTGCCAGCAGCCCTAACTATGGCTACACCTTC; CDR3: CASSPNYGYTF
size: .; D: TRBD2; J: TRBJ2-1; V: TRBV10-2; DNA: TGCGCCAGCAGTACCCCCGGGACTAGCGGTTCGAGCTCCTACAGTGAGCAGTTCTTC; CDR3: CASSTPGTSGSSSYSEQFF
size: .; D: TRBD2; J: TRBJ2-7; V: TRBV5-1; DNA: TGCGCCAGCAGCCCCGGACCTAGCGGGAGTGCCTACGAGCAGTACTTC; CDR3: CASSPGPSGSAYEQYF
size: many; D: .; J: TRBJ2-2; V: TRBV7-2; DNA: TGTGCCAGCAGCTCTACGTTCAGGCGGGGCACCGGGGAGCTGTTTTTT; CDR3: CASSSTFRRGTGELFF
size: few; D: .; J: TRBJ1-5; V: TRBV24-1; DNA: TGTGCCACCAGTGATTTGTCTGGACAGATTTATAGCAATCAGCCCCAGCATTTT; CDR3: CATSDLSGQIYSNQPQHF
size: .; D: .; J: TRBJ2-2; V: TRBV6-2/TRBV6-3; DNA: TGTGCCAGCAGTTCGCAGGGGAACACCGGGGAGCTGTTTTTT; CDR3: CASSSQGNTGELFF
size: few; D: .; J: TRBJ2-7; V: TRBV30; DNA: TGTGCCTGGAGTGGTTCTTACGAGCAGTACTTC; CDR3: CAWSGSYEQYF
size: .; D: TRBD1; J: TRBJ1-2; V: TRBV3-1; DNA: TGTGCCAGCAGCCCGGACAGGTGGTTCTATGACTACACCTTC; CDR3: CASSPDRWFYDYTF
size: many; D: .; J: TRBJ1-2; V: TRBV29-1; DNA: TGCAGCGTTGAAGGGAGGTCCGGTGCTAACTATGGCTACACCTTC; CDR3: CSVEGRSGANYGYTF
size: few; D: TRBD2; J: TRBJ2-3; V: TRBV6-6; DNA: TGTGCCAGCAGTTACTCAGCGGGGAGACCAGATACGCAGTATTTT; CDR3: CASSYSAGRPDTQYF